The T cell receptor beta chain described here comes from a study of beta chain features in type 1 diabetes. Broader study findings: For Type 1 diabetes patients, all four CD4+ subsets carried TCRB CDR3s that were moderately but significantly shorter. It was among patients, rather than healthy donors, that naive, central memory and Treg TCRB repertoires appeared more similar.

The authors reverse transcribed all of the isolated RNA, so sequencing captured expressed TCRB transcripts. Sequencing was performed with immunoSEQ multiplex PCR; in TCRdb, only in-frame clones are kept and a portion is missing. The table lists about 660,000 clones, roughly an eighth of them singletons, with 0.04% in the top ten. The CDR3 spans 14 residues. Germline V gene data show CDR1 as MNHNS and CDR2 as SASEGT. V lost 10 bases to trimming and J lost 0 bases, with 13 bases between them. Concerning this clone itself: Its specificity is not known.

This chain connects TRBV6-1 to TRBJ2-1; unclear D gene. Sequences were obtained from naive CD4+ T cells from blood. The clonotype originates from a man aged 18 to 30 with type 1 diabetes. CDR3 in amino acids: CAILLGGSYNEQFF. In nucleotides, the CDR3 is TGTGCCATCCTTTTGGGCGGCTCCTACAATGAGCAGTTCTTC.